This is a list of T cell receptor beta chains from one sample in a study of beta chain features in type 1 diabetes. Assay: immunoSEQ multiplex PCR; the TCRdb copy retains only in-frame clones and omits some. The table records 600,000 or so clones, approximately 13% of them present only once. The source material was naive CD4+ T cells from blood. The receptors shown here come from a man aged 30-40 years with type 1 diabetes. Each CDR3 is given with its conserved first and last residue. Each record gives: clone size, J gene, V gene, D gene, CDR3 protein, CDR3 DNA. D genes are given only for firm matches. Clone size is not always given. Where it is, it says once, few, many or a class for expanded clones.

NA TRBJ2-7 TRBV5-1 NA CASSLEANTYEQYF TGCGCCAGCAGCTTGGAGGCCAATACTTATGAGCAGTACTTC
NA TRBJ2-3 TRBV5-1 TRBD2 CASSRAGRTDTQYF TGCGCCAGCAGCCGAGCGGGGCGCACAGATACGCAGTATTTT
NA TRBJ2-7 TRBV7-9 TRBD1 CASSLFDRARSYEQYF TGTGCCAGCAGCTTATTTGACAGGGCAAGGTCCTACGAGCAGTACTTC
few TRBJ1-2 TRBV20-1 NA CSGVSQSF TGCAGCGGAGTCAGCCAATCCTTC
few TRBJ1-6 TRBV9 NA CASSKDSMSSYNSPLHF TGTGCCAGCAGCAAGGACAGCATGAGCTCCTATAATTCACCCCTCCACTTT
few TRBJ1-1 TRBV13 NA CASSLSQGMNTEAFF TGTGCCAGCAGCTTATCCCAGGGGATGAACACTGAAGCTTTCTTT
few TRBJ1-2 TRBV6-6 NA CASRQSNYGYTF TGTGCCAGCAGGCAAAGTAACTATGGCTACACCTTC
few TRBJ2-7 TRBV19 NA CASSSAASGSYEQYF TGTGCCAGTAGTAGTGCCGCCTCGGGCTCCTACGAGCAGTACTTC
few TRBJ2-6 TRBV5-4 TRBD1 CASSQGQGNSGANVLTF TGTGCCAGCAGCCAGGGACAGGGGAACTCTGGGGCCAACGTCCTGACTTTC
few TRBJ2-1 TRBV7-2 NA CASSLRAGYGSSEQFF TGTGCCAGCAGCTTAAGAGCAGGCTATGGTAGTTCTGAGCAGTTCTTC
few TRBJ2-5 TRBV5-4 TRBD1 CASSKDRVETQYF TGTGCCAGCAGCAAGGACAGGGTTGAGACCCAGTACTTC
NA TRBJ2-7 TRBV10-3 TRBD2 CAISEAGGTSYEQYF TGTGCCATCAGTGAAGCGGGGGGTACCTCCTACGAGCAGTACTTC
few TRBJ2-5 TRBV30 TRBD2 CAWSVQGLATETQYF TGTGCCTGGAGTGTACAGGGACTAGCGACTGAGACCCAGTACTTC
NA TRBJ1-6 TRBV6-5 NA CASSQYRLSNSPLHF TGTGCCAGCAGTCAGTACAGGCTTTCCAATTCACCCCTCCACTTT
NA TRBJ1-1 TRBV4-2 NA CASSQGGIGNTEAFF TGTGCCAGCAGCCAAGGCGGGATTGGGAACACTGAAGCTTTCTTT
once TRBJ1-1 TRBV7-2 TRBD1 CASTRRGGLGNTEAFF TGTGCCAGCACCCGCCGAGGGGGCCTGGGGAACACTGAAGCTTTCTTT
NA TRBJ2-3 TRBV7-9 NA CASSLLRSDTQYF TGTGCCAGCAGCTTGTTGAGGTCAGATACGCAGTATTTT
NA TRBJ1-2 TRBV28 NA CASSEQLRDRGYTF TGTGCCAGCAGTGAACAGCTTCGGGACCGCGGCTACACCTTC
few TRBJ1-5 TRBV5-5 NA CASSLSGTLQIGPQHF TGTGCCAGCAGCTTGAGTGGGACCCTCCAAATAGGGCCCCAGCATTTT
few TRBJ1-5 TRBV2 NA CASSEGRNQPQHF TGTGCCAGCAGTGAAGGGCGGAATCAGCCCCAGCATTTT
NA TRBJ2-3 TRBV9 TRBD2 CASSPRLAGGDTDTQYF TGTGCCAGCAGCCCACGACTGGCGGGGGGGGACACAGATACGCAGTATTTT
NA TRBJ1-2 TRBV5-1 NA CASSIGTDVNYGYTF TGCGCCAGCAGCATAGGGACCGACGTTAACTATGGCTACACCTTC
NA TRBJ2-1 TRBV5-1 NA CASSSQAMGVAYNEQFF TGCGCCAGCAGCAGCCAGGCGATGGGGGTAGCCTACAATGAGCAGTTCTTC
NA TRBJ1-5 TRBV6-1 TRBD1 CASSENRGLDQPQHF TGTGCCAGCAGTGAAAACAGGGGGCTGGATCAGCCCCAGCATTTT
few TRBJ2-6 TRBV19 TRBD1 CASSIWPGQGNPWANVLTF TGTGCCAGTAGTATCTGGCCGGGACAGGGTAATCCCTGGGCCAACGTCCTGACTTTC
few TRBJ1-2 TRBV5-4 TRBD1 CAYIGQDYLYGYTF TGTGCCTATATAGGACAGGATTACCTCTATGGCTACACCTTC
NA TRBJ1-1 TRBV5-4 TRBD1 CASSLGTGTEAFF TGTGCCAGCAGCCTCGGGACAGGGACTGAAGCTTTCTTT
NA TRBJ2-1 TRBV28 TRBD2 CASRFGGGYNEQFF TGTGCCAGCAGGTTTGGCGGGGGATACAATGAGCAGTTCTTC
NA TRBJ1-1 TRBV7-9 NA CASSYDRNTEAFF TGTGCCAGCAGCTATGACAGGAACACTGAAGCTTTCTTT
few TRBJ1-1 TRBV11-3 NA CASSFSSNTEAFF TGTGCCAGCAGCTTCTCGTCGAACACTGAAGCTTTCTTT
few TRBJ2-3 TRBV4-3 NA CASSQEADLTDTQYF TGCGCCAGCAGCCAAGAAGCAGATTTAACAGATACGCAGTATTTT
few TRBJ2-5 TRBV28 TRBD2 CASSVPMGGETQYF TGTGCCAGCAGTGTTCCGATGGGGGGGGAGACCCAGTACTTC
NA TRBJ1-2 TRBV28 NA CASSPRGLRYGYTF TGTGCCAGCAGCCCCCGGGGACTCCGCTATGGCTACACCTTC
few TRBJ2-5 TRBV7-2 NA CASSLGYQETQYF TGTGCCAGCAGCTTGGGGTACCAAGAGACCCAGTACTTC
few TRBJ2-4 TRBV28 NA CASSSAVEGNIQYF TGTGCCAGCAGTTCCGCGGTGGAAGGAAACATTCAGTACTTC
few TRBJ2-1 TRBV28 NA CASSLSSTGAYNEQFF TGTGCCAGCAGTCTCTCTTCTACGGGGGCCTACAATGAGCAGTTCTTC
few TRBJ2-7 TRBV9 NA CASSGSQGGYEQYF TGTGCCAGCAGCGGTAGTCAGGGGGGCTACGAGCAGTACTTC
NA TRBJ2-3 TRBV20-1 NA CSAIRGDTQYF TGCAGTGCTATTCGGGGAGATACGCAGTATTTT
NA TRBJ2-2 TRBV11-2 TRBD1 CASSFALIGQGSTGELFF TGTGCCAGCAGCTTCGCCCTCATAGGACAGGGGTCGACCGGGGAGCTGTTTTTT
few TRBJ2-7 TRBV30 TRBD2 CALAGVSYEQYF TGTGCCCTAGCGGGGGTCTCCTACGAGCAGTACTTC
NA TRBJ2-3 TRBV5-1 NA CASSLAGDPTDTQYF TGCGCCAGCAGCTTGGCTGGGGATCCCACAGATACGCAGTATTTT
once TRBJ2-7 TRBV5-1 NA CASSLGQSSYEQYF TGCGCCAGCAGCTTAGGACAGAGCTCCTACGAGCAGTACTTC
NA TRBJ2-3 TRBV4-3 TRBD2 CASSQDLAGGLSGDTQYF TGCGCCAGCAGCCAAGACCTAGCGGGGGGCCTCAGCGGAGATACGCAGTATTTT
NA TRBJ2-3 TRBV30 NA CAWSTGGTDTQYF TGTGCCTGGAGTACCGGGGGAACAGATACGCAGTATTTT
NA TRBJ2-6 TRBV6-1 NA CSTGSSGANVLTF TGTTCTACAGGAAGCTCTGGGGCCAACGTCCTGACTTTC
NA TRBJ1-2 TRBV30 NA CAWSVQVYGYTF TGTGCCTGGAGTGTACAAGTCTATGGCTACACCTTC
few TRBJ2-1 TRBV4-3 NA CASSQDRTGQQFF TGCGCCAGCAGCCAAGATCGCACAGGTCAGCAGTTCTTC
NA TRBJ2-1 TRBV7-2 TRBD1 CASSPSTTGGNEQFF TGTGCCAGCAGCCCGAGCACTACAGGGGGCAATGAGCAGTTCTTC
few TRBJ2-1 TRBV7-9 NA CASSFSGKWNEQFF TGTGCCAGCAGCTTTTCAGGGAAGTGGAATGAGCAGTTCTTC
NA TRBJ2-3 TRBV5-6 TRBD2 CASSHSGGSADTQYF TGTGCCAGCAGTCATAGCGGGGGGAGTGCAGATACGCAGTATTTT
many TRBJ2-1 TRBV28 TRBD1 CASSQGQGYNEQFF TGTGCCAGCAGTCAAGGACAGGGCTACAATGAGCAGTTCTTC
NA TRBJ2-7 TRBV2 NA CASSEGRDSYEQYF TGTGCCAGCAGTGAGGGTCGTGACTCCTACGAGCAGTACTTC